This TCR beta chain appears in the sequencing data of a study of T cells in Graves' hyperthyroidism and ophthalmopathy. Each person with ophthalmopathy scored at least 3 on the Clinical Activity Score, reached NOSPECS grade 4 or higher, and had been ill under 3 months. Clinical symptoms, serum thyroxine and TRAb, thyroid ultrasound and orbital computed tomography were used for the diagnoses. Whole-study findings and limits: Blood shared most expanded thyroid clonotypes above 0.001.

Authors of the study amplified TCR beta CDR3 regions from RNA transcripts. HTBI primers were used for first-round RT-PCR of the TCR CDR3. Via MiXCR, TCRdb re-called the multiplex PCR reads, giving one row per CDR3 protein. Among about 410,000 distinct CDR3 sequences listed, roughly 15% were seen once. This CDR3 is 18 amino acids long. V shed 2 bases, J shed 3 bases, and the junction held 9 bases outside the gene matches. Germline CDR1 is SGHVS and CDR2 is FQNEAQ. This clonotype was detected a few times. Its antigen is unidentified. This chain joins TRBV7-8 and TRBJ1-3; 11 bases align to TRBD1. The clonotype was recovered from a woman under 40 with Graves' ophthalmopathy. Material for sequencing was blood. The CDR3 region has the DNA TGTGCCAGCAGCTTAATTAGGCCGGGACAGGGGGTTGGAAACACCATATATTTT. It specifies CASSLIRPGQGVGNTIYF.